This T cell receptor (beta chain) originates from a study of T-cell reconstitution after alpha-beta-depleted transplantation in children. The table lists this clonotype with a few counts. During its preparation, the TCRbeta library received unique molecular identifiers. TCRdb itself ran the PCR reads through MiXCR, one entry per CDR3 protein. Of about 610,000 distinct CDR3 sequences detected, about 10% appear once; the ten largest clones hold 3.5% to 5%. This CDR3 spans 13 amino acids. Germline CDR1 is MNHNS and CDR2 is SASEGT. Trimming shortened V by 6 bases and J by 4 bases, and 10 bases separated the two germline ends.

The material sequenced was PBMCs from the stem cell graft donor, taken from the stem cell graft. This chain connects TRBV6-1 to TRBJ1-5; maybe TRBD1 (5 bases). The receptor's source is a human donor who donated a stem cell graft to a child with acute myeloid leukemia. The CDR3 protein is CASSQGQNQPQHF. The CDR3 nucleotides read TGTGCCAGCAGCCAGGGCCAAAATCAGCCCCAGCATTTT.